This TCR beta chain was profiled in a study of blood T cell repertoires in COVID-19 (TCRdb year 2020). Regarding the study in general: Collaborator samples came from the United States, Italy and Spain and covered acute and convalescent phases of COVID-19. The repertoires were made available in a free public database intended to serve as a resource for research on the immune response to SARS-CoV-2. Sample metadata almost always included a de-identified subject ID, COVID-19 status, age in years and sex. Subjects who had been exposed to COVID-19, were actively infected with it, or had recovered from it provided the deeply sampled blood TCRbeta repertoires that made up the dataset. Samples were obtained from the ongoing ImmuneRACE study (first 160 participants) and from about 1,300 subjects provided by 6 global collaborators. The prospective study material was composed of cDNA or gDNA derived from T cells, B-cell-depleted T cells, or PBMCs. Where HLA class I and class II types were available, the types were taken from metadata supplied by the sample provider, not from assay-based typing. On the study overall, not on this receptor specifically: The amount of clinical and demographic metadata varied by source and participant and was provided uncurated.

Worth noting for this clone: The target of this receptor is not known. No qualities accompany the bases; no much larger clone lies one base away.

A second Seattle source provided samples from volunteer blood donors who had recovered from COVID-19. The collaborating institutions used their own protocols to collect whole blood in K2EDTA tubes. For TCRbeta analysis, collaborator samples were shipped as frozen whole blood, as isolated PBMCs, or as DNA extracted from either sample type. The immunoSEQ Assay, a bias-controlled multiplex PCR, was used to amplify TCRbeta CDR3 regions from genomic DNA. The original pipeline was this. The number of nucleated cells in each sample was estimated from the amplification of reference gene primers within the assay. To quantify the absolute abundance of each unique TCRbeta CDR3 rearrangement, sequence reads were collapsed and filtered. Productive Simpson clonality was computed per sample as the square root of Simpson's diversity index over productive rearrangements. TCRdb obtained this table from immuneACCESS and retained in-frame rearrangements with V and J assigned. These tables miss some clones; where compared with another copy, unresolved V genes account for less than half of the shortfall, and the remainder is unexplained. Clone size and the V and J calls come from that table; the DNA yielded D and trimming. In this sample the table shows about 340,000 clones, about 90% of which occur a single time. The ten largest clones add up to less than 3.5% of the sample.

Trimming removed 5 bases from V and 8 bases from J; the gene matches leave 13 bases unexplained. For CDR1 and CDR2, the germline V gene (reference sequence) lists SEHNR and FQNEAQ. From cysteine to phenylalanine, the CDR3 is 16 amino acids long. Left in the record is the CDR3 DNA by itself, 48 bases read in frame from the first base. The material sequenced was peripheral blood. This receptor chain uses TRBV7-9 and TRBJ2-1; a stretch of 9 junction bases matches TRBD1. The TCR comes from a woman aged 18-29 years who had recovered from COVID-19. The DNA sequence is as follows: TGTGCCAGCAGCCCAACCGGCCGGGACAGGGTCGATGAGCAGTTCTTC. It is translated as CASSPTGRDRVDEQFF.